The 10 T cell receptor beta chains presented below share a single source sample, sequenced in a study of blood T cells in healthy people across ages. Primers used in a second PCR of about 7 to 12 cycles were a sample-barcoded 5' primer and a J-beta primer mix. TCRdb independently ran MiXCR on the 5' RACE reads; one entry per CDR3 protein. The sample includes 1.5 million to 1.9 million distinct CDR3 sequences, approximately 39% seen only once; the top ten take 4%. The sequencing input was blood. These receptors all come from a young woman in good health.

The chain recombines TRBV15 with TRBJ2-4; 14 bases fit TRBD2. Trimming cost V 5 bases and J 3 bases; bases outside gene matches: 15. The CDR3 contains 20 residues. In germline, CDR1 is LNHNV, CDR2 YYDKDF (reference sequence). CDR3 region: CATSGGLAGGPDLYKNIQYF. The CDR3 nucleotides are TGTGCCACCAGCGGAGGACTAGCGGGGGGCCCCGACCTTTACAAAAACATTCAGTACTTC.

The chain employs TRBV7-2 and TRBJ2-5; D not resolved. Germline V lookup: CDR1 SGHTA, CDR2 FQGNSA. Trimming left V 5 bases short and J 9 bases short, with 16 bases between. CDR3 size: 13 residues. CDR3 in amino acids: CASSPGGSESQYF. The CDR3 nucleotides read TGTGCCAGCAGCCCGGGTGGGTCGGAGTCCCAGTACTTC.

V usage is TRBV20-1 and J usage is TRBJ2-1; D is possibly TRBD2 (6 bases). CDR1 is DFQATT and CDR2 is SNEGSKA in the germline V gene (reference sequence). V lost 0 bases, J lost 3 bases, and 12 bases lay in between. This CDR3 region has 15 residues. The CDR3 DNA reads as TGCAGTGCTAGAGATCGAAGACTAGGCTACAATGAGCAGTTCTTC. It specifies CSARDRRLGYNEQFF.

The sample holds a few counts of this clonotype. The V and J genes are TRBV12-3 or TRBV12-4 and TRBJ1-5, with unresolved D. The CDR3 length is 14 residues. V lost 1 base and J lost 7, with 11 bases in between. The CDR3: CASSLGEGTQPQHF. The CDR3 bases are TGTGCCAGCAGTTTAGGAGAGGGAACGCAGCCCCAGCATTTT.

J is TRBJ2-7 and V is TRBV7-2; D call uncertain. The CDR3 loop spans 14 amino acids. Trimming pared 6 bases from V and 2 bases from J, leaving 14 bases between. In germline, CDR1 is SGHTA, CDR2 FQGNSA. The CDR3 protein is CASRTPRPPYEQYF. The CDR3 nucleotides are TGTGCCAGCAGGACCCCCCGACCTCCCTACGAGCAGTACTTC.

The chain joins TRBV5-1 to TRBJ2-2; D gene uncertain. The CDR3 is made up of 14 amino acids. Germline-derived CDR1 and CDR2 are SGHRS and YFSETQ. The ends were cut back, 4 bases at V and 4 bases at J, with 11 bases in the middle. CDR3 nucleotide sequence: TGCGCCAGCAGCGTCGGGTCCACCACCGGGGAGCTGTTTTTT. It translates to CASSVGSTTGELFF.

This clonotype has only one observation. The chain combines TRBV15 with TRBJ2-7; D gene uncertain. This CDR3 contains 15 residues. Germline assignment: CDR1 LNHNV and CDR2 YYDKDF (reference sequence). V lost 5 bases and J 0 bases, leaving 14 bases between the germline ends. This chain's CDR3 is CATSSGPQSSYEQYF. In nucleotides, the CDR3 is TGTGCCACCAGCTCTGGACCCCAGAGCTCCTACGAGCAGTACTTC.

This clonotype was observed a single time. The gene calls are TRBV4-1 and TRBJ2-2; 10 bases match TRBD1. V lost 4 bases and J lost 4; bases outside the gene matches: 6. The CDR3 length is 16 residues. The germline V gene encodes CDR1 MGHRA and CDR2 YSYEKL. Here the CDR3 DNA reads TGCGCCAGCAGCCTAACCGGGACAGGGGCCACCGGGGAGCTGTTTTTT. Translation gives CASSLTGTGATGELFF.

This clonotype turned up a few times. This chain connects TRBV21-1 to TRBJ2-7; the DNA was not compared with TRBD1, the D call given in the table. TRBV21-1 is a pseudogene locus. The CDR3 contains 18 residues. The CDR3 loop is CASSKGEDRPKGPYEQYF. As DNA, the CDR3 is TGTGCCAGCAGCAAAGGAGAGGACAGGCCGAAGGGCCCCTACGAGCAGTACTTC.

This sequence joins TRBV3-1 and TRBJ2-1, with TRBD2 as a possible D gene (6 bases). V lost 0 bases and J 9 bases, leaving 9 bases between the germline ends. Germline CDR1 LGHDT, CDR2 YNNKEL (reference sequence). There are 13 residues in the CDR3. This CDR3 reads CASSQELGGEQFF. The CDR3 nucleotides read TGTGCCAGCAGCCAAGAGTTGGGAGGTGAGCAGTTCTTC.